This T cell receptor beta chain appears in the sequencing data of a study of blood T cell repertoires in COVID-19. The wider study: Samples representing acute and convalescent COVID-19 were sourced from the United States, Italy and Spain. PBMCs, B-cell-depleted T cells, or T cells were the source of the cDNA or gDNA that made up the material.

This CDR3 is 16 amino acids long. J gave up 3 bases and V 4 bases, and 7 bases lay outside the gene matches. Looked up from germline, CDR1 is LGHNA and CDR2 is YNFKEQ. How the authors handled the data: Reference gene primer amplification yielded estimated nucleated cell counts. Clones were sequenced by immunoSEQ multiplex PCR, and TCRdb holds only the in-frame ones, with some missing. That table supplies the V and J calls and clone size; D and trimming were determined from the DNA. This sample has 200,000 to 250,000 clones, with 75% to 85% found just once. The chain links TRBV4-2 to TRBJ2-7; 12 bases match TRBD2. The source material was peripheral blood. The TCR comes from a woman between 25 and 40 years old with COVID-19, enrolled during active disease. In nucleotides, the CDR3 is TGTGCCAGCAGCCCGGGGACTAGCGGGTTAAACTACGAGCAGTACTTC. This sequence encodes CASSPGTSGLNYEQYF.